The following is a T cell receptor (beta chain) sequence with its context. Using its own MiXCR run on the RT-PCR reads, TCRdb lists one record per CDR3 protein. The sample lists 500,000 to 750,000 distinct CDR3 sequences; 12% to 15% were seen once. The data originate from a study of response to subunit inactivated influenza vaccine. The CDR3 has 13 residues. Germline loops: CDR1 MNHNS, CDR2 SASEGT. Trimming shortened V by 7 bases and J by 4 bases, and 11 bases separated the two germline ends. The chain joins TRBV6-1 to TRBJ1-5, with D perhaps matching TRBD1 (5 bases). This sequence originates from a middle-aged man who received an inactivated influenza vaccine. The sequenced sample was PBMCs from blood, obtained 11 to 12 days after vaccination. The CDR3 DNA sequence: TGTGCCAGCACAGACAGTCGAAATCAGCCCCAGCATTTT. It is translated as CASTDSRNQPQHF.